This TCR beta chain was captured in a study of blood T cell repertoires in COVID-19. Across the whole study: Both acute and convalescent COVID-19 samples were obtained from the United States, Italy and Spain. The analysed material was cDNA or gDNA that came from T cells, B-cell-depleted T cells, or PBMCs.

With V trimmed by 5 bases and J by 5 bases, 5 bases remained unmatched. The germline gives CDR1 SGHRS, CDR2 YFSETQ. The CDR3 totals 13 residues. Patients at the Seattle site were enrolled during active infection and followed longitudinally. Methods used by the authors: From reference gene primer amplification, estimates of nucleated cell counts were derived. TCRdb keeps only in-frame clones here, not all; method: immunoSEQ multiplex PCR. The DNA was the basis for D and trimming; V, J and clone size are from that table. The sample has over 130,000 clones, roughly 90% seen once. The sequence was obtained from a human donor with COVID-19, enrolled during active disease. The donor label of this sample is uncertain. Sequencing was done on a sample of peripheral blood. V usage is TRBV5-1 and J usage is TRBJ2-7; TRBD1 matches at 9 bases. The CDR3 nucleotides are TGCGCCAGCAGTTCCGGACAGGGGCACGAGCAGTACTTC. Its protein product is CASSSGQGHEQYF.